The next 15 T cell receptor beta chains were all read from a single sample in a study of T-cell memory formation after mild COVID-19. Each CDR3 protein is one row after TCRdb ran MiXCR on the 5' RACE reads. The sample consists of 300,000 to 350,000 distinct CDR3 sequences, 15% to 20% of them appearing once. The sample consisted of PBMCs or a T cell subset sorted from them (not recorded which). These receptors were obtained from a man between 18 and 35 years old who had mild COVID-19 (a few samples of this study predate the infection). Cell type and time point are not known.

This clonotype was detected only a few times. The chain has TRBV5-1 and TRBJ1-1; 7 bases are a match to TRBD1. CDR3 length: 15 amino acids. The V and J ends lost 4 bases and 1 base, in that order; junction bases with no gene match: 7. Germline V gene data show CDR1 as SGHRS and CDR2 as YFSETQ. As DNA, the CDR3 is TGCGCCAGCAGCGAAGCAGGGGGTTGGAACACTGAAGCTTTCTTT. Its translation is CASSEAGGWNTEAFF.

This clonotype occurred a few times. The gene calls are TRBV3-1 and TRBJ2-7; 9 bases agree with TRBD2. The V gene end was trimmed by 3 bases and the J gene end by 3 bases; junction bases not matched to a gene: 9. Germline V gene sequence: CDR1 LGHDT, CDR2 YNNKEL (reference sequence). The CDR3 is 16 amino acids. The CDR3 region has the DNA TGTGCCAGCAGCCAGCTCCAGCGGGGGGTAGTCTACGAGCAGTACTTC. Amino acids: CASSQLQRGVVYEQYF.

The chain carries TRBV7-3 and TRBJ2-3, with 7 bases matching TRBD1. Germline V gene data show CDR1 as SGHTA and CDR2 as FQGTGA. Losses at the gene ends were 8 bases for V and 2 bases for J; bases not matched to a gene: 10. This CDR3 contains 15 residues. The chain's CDR3 is CASAEQGQFTDTQYF. CDR3 bases: TGTGCCAGCGCCGAGCAGGGACAGTTCACAGATACGCAGTATTTT.

This clonotype has a handful of counts. The V call is TRBV12-3 or TRBV12-4, the J call TRBJ2-5; the match to TRBD1 covers 7 bases. The CDR3 runs 14 residues. Trimming removed 6 bases from V and 5 bases from J; junction bases left unmatched: 9. The CDR3 here is CASSPTGFEETQYF. DNA of the CDR3: TGTGCCAGCAGCCCGACAGGGTTTGAGGAGACCCAGTACTTC.

This chain joins TRBV7-9 and TRBJ2-3; the D is unclear. Trimming took 8 bases from V and 11 from J, leaving 14 bases between them. This CDR3 contains 11 residues. In germline, CDR1 is SEHNR, CDR2 FQNEAQ (reference sequence). CDR3 DNA sequence: TGTGCCAGCTCGCTAAGTTTACTGCAGTATTTT. The encoded protein is CASSLSLLQYF.

This clonotype was counted a few times. The chain employs TRBV29-1 and TRBJ2-3; 7 bases fit TRBD2. This CDR3 contains 15 residues. Germline assignment: CDR1 SQVTM and CDR2 ANQGSEA. Trimming at V came to 1 base and at J to 3 bases, leaving 7 bases not matched to a gene. The CDR3 nucleotides read TGCAGCGTTGAAGCGACTAGCCTTCCAACAGATACGCAGTATTTT. The encoded protein is CSVEATSLPTDTQYF.

The rearrangement links TRBV9 to TRBJ1-6, with 7 bases matching TRBD1. The CDR3 extends over 14 amino acids. With 7 bases clipped from V and 7 bases from J, the junction kept 8 bases outside the gene matches. CDR1 and CDR2 from the germline V gene are SGDLS and YYNGEE. CDR3 amino acids: CASGGGQKNSPLHF. The CDR3 region has the DNA TGTGCCAGCGGGGGGGGACAGAAGAATTCACCCCTCCACTTT.

This chain links TRBV12-3 or TRBV12-4 with TRBJ2-1; 8 bases match TRBD2. The CDR3 loop spans 14 amino acids. V shed 3 bases, J shed 7 bases, and the junction held 5 bases outside the gene matches. CDR3 nucleotide sequence: TGTGCCAGCAGTTTCCCGGGGGGGCCGAATGAGCAGTTCTTC. This translates into CASSFPGGPNEQFF.

This clonotype appeared a few times. The CDR3: CASSRETVFSPLHF. CDR3 nucleotide sequence: TGTGCCAGCTCACGAGAGACAGTATTTTCACCCCTCCACTTT. The genes are TRBV18 and TRBJ1-6; D might be TRBD1 (5 bases). Germline values: CDR1 KGHSH, CDR2 LQKENI. Between the trimmed V and J ends, which lost 4 bases and 9 bases, there was a span of 13 bases. The CDR3 length is 14 residues.

This chain links TRBV11-1 with TRBJ2-1; 7 nucleotides line up with TRBD2. In germline, CDR1 is SGHAT, CDR2 FQDESV (reference sequence). There are 15 residues in the CDR3. V was pared by 5 bases and J by 4 bases, with 8 bases of the junction left unmatched. The CDR3 coding sequence is TGTGCCAGCAGCCCCCGCCCCGGGGGGTACAATGAGCAGTTCTTC. Translated, it gives CASSPRPGGYNEQFF.

The chain joins TRBV2 to TRBJ1-3, with a weak D call TRBD1 (6 bases). V lost 4 bases, J lost 4 bases, and 20 bases lay in between. Germline V gene data show CDR1 as SNHLY and CDR2 as FYNNEI. The CDR3 has 17 residues. For the CDR3, the DNA is TGTGCCAGCAGTGGGTACTCCAGGGGAGTCGGAGGAAACACCATATATTTT. This encodes CASSGYSRGVGGNTIYF.

J is TRBJ1-2 and V is TRBV4-1, with 10 bases that match TRBD1. Germline CDR1 is MGHRA and CDR2 is YSYEKL. The junction had 10 bases not matched to a gene; V was cut back by 0 bases and J by 6 bases. This CDR3 is 17 amino acids long. The CDR3 region is CASSQEGQGHLLHGYTF. CDR3 bases: TGCGCCAGCAGCCAAGAGGGACAGGGGCATTTACTCCATGGCTACACCTTC.

CDR3 coding DNA: TGTGCCAGCAGCTCCACCTTGAATGAGCAGTTCTTC. This sequence encodes CASSSTLNEQFF. V is TRBV7-3 and J is TRBJ2-1, with D unresolved. The germline gives CDR1 SGHTA, CDR2 FQGTGA. Trimming left V 4 bases short and J 7 bases short, with 8 bases between. The CDR3 runs to 12 residues. The entire variable domain, with the rest obtained from reference TRBV7-3 and TRBJ2-1, is as follows: GAGVSQTPSNKVTEKGKYVELRCDPISGHTALYWYRQSLGQGPEFLIYFQGTGAADDSGLPNDRFFAVRPEGSVSTLKIQRTERGDSAVYLCASSSTLNEQFFGPGTRLTVL.

This clonotype came up a few times. The chain couples TRBV12-3 or TRBV12-4 to TRBJ2-1; D is possibly TRBD1 or TRBD2 (6 bases each). The length of the CDR3 is 12 residues. CDR3 in amino acids: CAGASDYNEQFF. CDR3 bases: TGTGCGGGGGCTAGCGACTACAATGAGCAGTTCTTC.

This clonotype was seen a few times. The chain couples TRBV7-2 to TRBJ2-3; no clear D. Between the trimmed V and J ends, which lost 3 bases and 2 bases, there was a span of 6 bases. The CDR3 is 13 residues long. The V gene's germline CDR1 is SGHTA and CDR2 FQGNSA. The CDR3 nucleotides are TGTGCCAGCAGCTTTATGGTCACAGATACGCAGTATTTT. Protein sequence: CASSFMVTDTQYF.